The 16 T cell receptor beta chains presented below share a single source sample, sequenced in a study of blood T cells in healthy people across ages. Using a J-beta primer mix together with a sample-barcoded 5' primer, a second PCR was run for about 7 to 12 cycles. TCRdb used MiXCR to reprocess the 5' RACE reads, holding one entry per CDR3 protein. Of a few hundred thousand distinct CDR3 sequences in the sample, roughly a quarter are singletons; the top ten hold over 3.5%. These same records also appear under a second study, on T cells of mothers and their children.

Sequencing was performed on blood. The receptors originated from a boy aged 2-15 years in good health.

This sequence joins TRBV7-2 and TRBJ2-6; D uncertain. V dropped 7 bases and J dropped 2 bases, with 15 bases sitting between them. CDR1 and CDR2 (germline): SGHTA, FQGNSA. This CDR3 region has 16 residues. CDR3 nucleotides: TGTGCCAGCACCCGACATCACTTAACTGGGGCCAACGTCCTGACTTTC. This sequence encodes CASTRHHLTGANVLTF.

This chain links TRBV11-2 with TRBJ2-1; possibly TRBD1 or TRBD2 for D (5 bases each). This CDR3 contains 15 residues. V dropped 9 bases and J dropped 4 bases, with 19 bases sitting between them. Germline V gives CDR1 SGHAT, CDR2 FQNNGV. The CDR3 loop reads CASWDGATLYNEQFF. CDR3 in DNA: TGTGCCAGTTGGGACGGGGCCACTCTGTACAATGAGCAGTTCTTC. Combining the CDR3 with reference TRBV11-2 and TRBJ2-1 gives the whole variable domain EAGVAQSPRYKIIEKRQSVAFWCNPISGHATLYWYQQILGQGPKLLIQFQNNGVVDDSQLPKDRFSAERLKGVDSTLKIQPAKLEDSAVYLCASWDGATLYNEQFFGPGTRLTVL.

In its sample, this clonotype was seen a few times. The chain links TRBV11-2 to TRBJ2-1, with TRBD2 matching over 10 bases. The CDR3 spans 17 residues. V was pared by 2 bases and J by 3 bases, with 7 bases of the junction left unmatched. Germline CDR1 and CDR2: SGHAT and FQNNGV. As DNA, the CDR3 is TGTGCCAGCAGCTTAAAGGGCACTAGCGGGAACTACAATGAGCAGTTCTTC. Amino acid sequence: CASSLKGTSGNYNEQFF.

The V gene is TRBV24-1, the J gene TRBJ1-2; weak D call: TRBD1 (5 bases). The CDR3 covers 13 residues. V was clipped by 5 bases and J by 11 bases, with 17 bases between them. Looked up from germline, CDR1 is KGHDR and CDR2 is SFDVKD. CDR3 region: CATSAPAGRAYTF. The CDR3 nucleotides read TGTGCCACCAGTGCCCCGGCGGGACGAGCGTACACCTTC.

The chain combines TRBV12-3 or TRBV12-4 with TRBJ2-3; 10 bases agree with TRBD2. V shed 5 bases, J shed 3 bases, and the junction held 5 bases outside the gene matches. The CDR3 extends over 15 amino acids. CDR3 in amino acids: CASSAGLAVTDTQYF. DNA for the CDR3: TGTGCCAGCAGTGCAGGACTAGCGGTTACAGATACGCAGTATTTT.

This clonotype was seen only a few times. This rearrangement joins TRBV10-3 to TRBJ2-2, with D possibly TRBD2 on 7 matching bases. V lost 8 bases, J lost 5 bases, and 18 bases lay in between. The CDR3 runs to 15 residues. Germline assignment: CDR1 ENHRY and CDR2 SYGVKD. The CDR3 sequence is CAIATAGAGTGELFF. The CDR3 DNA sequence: TGTGCCATCGCCACGGCGGGGGCAGGAACCGGGGAGCTGTTTTTT.

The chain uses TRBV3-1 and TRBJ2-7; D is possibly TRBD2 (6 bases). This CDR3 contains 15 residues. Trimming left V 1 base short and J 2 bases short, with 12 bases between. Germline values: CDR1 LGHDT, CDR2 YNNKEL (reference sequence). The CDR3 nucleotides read TGTGCCAGCAGCCAAGGGGGCGGGAAGCCCTACGAGCAGTACTTC. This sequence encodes CASSQGGGKPYEQYF.

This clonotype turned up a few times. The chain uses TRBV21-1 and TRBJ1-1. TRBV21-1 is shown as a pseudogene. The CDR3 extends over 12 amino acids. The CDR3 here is CASRSMNTEAFF. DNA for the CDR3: TGTGCCAGCAGGAGCATGAACACTGAAGCTTTCTTT.

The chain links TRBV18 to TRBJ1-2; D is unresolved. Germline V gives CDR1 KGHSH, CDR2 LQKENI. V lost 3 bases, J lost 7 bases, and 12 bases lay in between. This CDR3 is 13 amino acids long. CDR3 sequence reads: CASSPIRGAGYTF. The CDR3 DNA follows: TGTGCCAGCTCACCGATACGGGGTGCTGGCTACACCTTC.

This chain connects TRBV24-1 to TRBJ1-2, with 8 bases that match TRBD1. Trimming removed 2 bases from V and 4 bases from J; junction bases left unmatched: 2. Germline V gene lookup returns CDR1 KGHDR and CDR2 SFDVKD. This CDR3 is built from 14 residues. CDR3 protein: CATSDSDRGYGYTF. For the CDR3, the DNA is TGTGCCACCAGTGATTCAGACAGGGGCTATGGCTACACCTTC.

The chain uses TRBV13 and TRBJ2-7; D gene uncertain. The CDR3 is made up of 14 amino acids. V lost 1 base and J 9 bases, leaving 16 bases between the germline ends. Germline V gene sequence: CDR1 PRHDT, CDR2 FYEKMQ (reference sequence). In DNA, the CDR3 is TGTGCCAGCAGCTTAGACGGTCCACGGAGCCGGCAGTACTTC. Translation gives CASSLDGPRSRQYF.

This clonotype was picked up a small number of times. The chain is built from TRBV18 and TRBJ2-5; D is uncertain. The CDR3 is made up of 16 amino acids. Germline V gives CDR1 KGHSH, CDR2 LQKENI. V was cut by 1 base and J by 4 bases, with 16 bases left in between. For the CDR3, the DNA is TGTGCCAGCTCACCACGGGTGCAAGGGAATCGAGAGACCCAGTACTTC. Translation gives CASSPRVQGNRETQYF.

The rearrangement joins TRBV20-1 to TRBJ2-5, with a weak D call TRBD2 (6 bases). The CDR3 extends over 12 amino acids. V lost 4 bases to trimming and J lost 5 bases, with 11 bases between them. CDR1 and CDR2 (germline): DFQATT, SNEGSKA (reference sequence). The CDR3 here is CSAIGGAETQYF. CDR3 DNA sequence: TGCAGTGCTATTGGCGGGGCGGAGACCCAGTACTTC.

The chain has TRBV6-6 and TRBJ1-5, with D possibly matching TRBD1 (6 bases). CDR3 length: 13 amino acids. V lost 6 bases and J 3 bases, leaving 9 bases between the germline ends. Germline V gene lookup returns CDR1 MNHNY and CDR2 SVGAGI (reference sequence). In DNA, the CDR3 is TGTGCCAGCAGACCGGGACACAATCAGCCCCAGCATTTT. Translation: CASRPGHNQPQHF.

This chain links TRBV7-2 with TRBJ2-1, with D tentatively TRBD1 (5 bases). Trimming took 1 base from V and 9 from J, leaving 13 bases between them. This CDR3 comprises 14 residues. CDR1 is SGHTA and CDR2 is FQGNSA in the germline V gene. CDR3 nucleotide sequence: TGTGCCAGCAGCTTAGGGGGCGGTCGGACTGAGCAGTTCTTC. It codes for CASSLGGGRTEQFF.

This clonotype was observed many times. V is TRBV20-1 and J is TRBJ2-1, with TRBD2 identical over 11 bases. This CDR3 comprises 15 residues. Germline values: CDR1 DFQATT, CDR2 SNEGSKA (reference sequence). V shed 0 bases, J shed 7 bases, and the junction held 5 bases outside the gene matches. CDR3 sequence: CSAREPASGRNEQFF. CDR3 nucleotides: TGCAGTGCTAGAGAACCGGCTAGCGGGAGGAATGAGCAGTTCTTC.